This T cell receptor (beta chain) was captured in a study of T cell responses to AZD1222 COVID-19 vaccine. It was second doses at about 4 or about 12 weeks that were pooled. About this clone: The target antigen is unknown.

The study's findings and limits: White British donors predominated, females outnumbered males, and clonal diversity was possibly underestimated. Unmutated variant regions are reportedly the target of nearly half of TCRs that are spike-specific. Only after the peak T cell response were repertoires sampled.

Using immunoSEQ multiplex PCR, the repertoire was profiled, and TCRdb retains in-frame clones only, with some absent. The data contain around 80,000 clones, more than 90% of them seen just once; the ten biggest clones take up more than 4.5%. The TCR sequence derives from an adult who received the AZD1222 COVID-19 vaccine. The sequencing here drew on peripheral blood, taken 28 days after the second AZD1222 dose.

This chain's CDR3 is CASFGTPNTEAFF. The CDR3 bases are TGTGCCAGCTTTGGGACTCCGAACACTGAAGCTTTCTTT. The chain carries TRBV18 and TRBJ1-1; D might be TRBD1 (5 bases). The CDR3 runs to 13 residues. CDR1 is KGHSH, CDR2 LQKENI, per germline. Trimming took 7 bases from V and 1 from J, leaving 10 bases between them.